This TCR beta chain was documented in a study of shared clonotypes between healthy human individuals. Study-wide points: In having few donors, the study represented limited genetic and exposure-history diversity.

About this clone itself: Its antigen is not identified.

This CDR3 has 18 residues. From germline, CDR1 is MNHEY and CDR2 SMNVEV (reference sequence). V was pared by 4 bases and J by 0 bases, with 7 bases of the junction left unmatched. Assay used: immunoSEQ multiplex PCR; TCRdb lists only in-frame clones, some missing. The sample has over a million clones; around 75% are singletons. This clonotype originated in a man younger than 30 in good health. V is TRBV27 and J is TRBJ1-5, with 12 nucleotides matching TRBD1. Sequencing was carried out using memory CD4+ T cells sorted from blood. Subset indicated: CD45RA-negative fraction. The CDR3 sequence is CASSSGTGGAGSNQPQHF. In DNA, the CDR3 is TGTGCCAGCAGTTCCGGGACAGGGGGCGCGGGTAGCAATCAGCCCCAGCATTTT.